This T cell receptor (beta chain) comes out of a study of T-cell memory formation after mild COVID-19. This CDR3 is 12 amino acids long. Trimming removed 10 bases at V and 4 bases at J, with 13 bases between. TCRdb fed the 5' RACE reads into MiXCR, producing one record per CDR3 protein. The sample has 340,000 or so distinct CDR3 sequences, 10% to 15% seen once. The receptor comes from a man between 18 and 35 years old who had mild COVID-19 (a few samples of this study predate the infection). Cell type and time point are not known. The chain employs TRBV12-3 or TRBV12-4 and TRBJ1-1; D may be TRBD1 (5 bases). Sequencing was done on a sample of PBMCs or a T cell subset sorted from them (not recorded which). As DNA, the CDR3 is TGTGCCACTGGGGGGGATGTCACTGAAGCTTTCTTT. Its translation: CATGGDVTEAFF.